What follows are 29 T cell receptor beta chains derived from one specimen sequenced in a study of cytomegalovirus exposure and HLA in healthy donors. Primers: 60 Vbeta forward and 13 Jbeta reverse. Generated by immunoSEQ multiplex PCR, the TCRdb table keeps only in-frame clones and is missing some. This sample carries 50,000 to 60,000 clones, roughly 80% of them seen once, and the ten largest clones take under 3.5%. Sequences were obtained from PBMCs. All receptors derive from a woman in her thirties or forties in good health and CMV-seropositive.

The CDR3 DNA is TGTGCCAGCAGGCTGGGGCAGGGTCAGTACGAGCAGTACTTC. Protein: CASRLGQGQYEQYF. V is TRBV6-1 and J is TRBJ2-7; maybe TRBD1 (5 bases). V dropped 6 bases and J dropped 4 bases, with 16 bases sitting between them. CDR1 and CDR2 from the germline V gene are MNHNS and SASEGT. This CDR3 is 14 amino acids long.

This clone was seen only a few times. The chain recombines TRBV7-9 with TRBJ2-7; D is ambiguous. V lost 1 base to trimming and J lost 4 bases, with 8 bases between them. Per germline, CDR1 SEHNR and CDR2 FQNEAQ (reference sequence). This CDR3 has 13 residues. CDR3: CASSLGRGYEQYF. CDR3 sequence (DNA): TGTGCCAGCAGCTTAGGGCGAGGATACGAGCAGTACTTC. The whole variable domain, filled in from reference TRBV7-9 and TRBJ2-7, reads DTGVSQNPRHKITKRGQNVTFRCDPISEHNRLYWYRQTLGQGPEFLTYFQNEAQLEKSRLLSDRFSAERPKGSFSTLEIQRTEQGDSAMYLCASSLGRGYEQYFGPGTRLTVT.

This clone was seen only a few times. The chain links TRBV4-1 to TRBJ1-6, with TRBD1 matching over 8 bases. Germline V CDR1 and CDR2: MGHRA, YSYEKL. This CDR3 contains 15 residues. Germline trimming cut 0 bases from V and 9 bases from J; bases unmatched to any gene: 4. Here the CDR3 DNA reads TGCGCCAGCAGCCAAGATCAGGGGGCGCGTTCACCCCTCCACTTT. Translation gives CASSQDQGARSPLHF.

The chain combines TRBV11-2 with TRBJ2-7; D possibly corresponds to TRBD1 (6 bases). The CDR3 length is 16 residues. Germline V gene lookup returns CDR1 SGHAT and CDR2 FQNNGV. The V and J ends lost 4 bases and 0 bases respectively, with 16 bases between them. CDR3 in DNA: TGTGCCAGCAGCTCACCAGGGGAATCAAGCTCCTACGAGCAGTACTTC. It is translated as CASSSPGESSSYEQYF.

The genes are TRBV7-2 and TRBJ1-1; 8 nucleotides match TRBD1. This CDR3 region has 16 residues. The germline V gene has CDR1 SGHTA and CDR2 FQGNSA. Trimming at V came to 6 bases and at J to 3 bases, leaving 12 bases not matched to a gene. DNA of the CDR3: TGTGCCAGCAGACCTAGACAGGGGTTATTGGACACTGAAGCTTTCTTT. It translates to CASRPRQGLLDTEAFF.

The V and J genes are TRBV18 and TRBJ2-1, with 8 positions matching TRBD2. CDR1 is KGHSH, CDR2 LQKENI, per germline. This CDR3 spans 16 amino acids. V trimming: 3 bases; J trimming: 4 bases; junction bases outside the gene matches: 8. CDR3 coding DNA: TGTGCCAGCTCACCCGCGACCGGGGGGGGATACAATGAGCAGTTCTTC. It specifies CASSPATGGGYNEQFF. Together with reference TRBV18 and TRBJ2-1, the CDR3 gives the full variable domain: NAGVMQNPRHLVRRRGQEARLRCSPMKGHSHVYWYRQLPEEGLKFMVYLQKENIIDESGMPKERFSAEFPKEGPSILRIQQVVRGDSAAYFCASSPATGGGYNEQFFGPGTRLTVL.

V is TRBV5-6 and J is TRBJ2-5; D uncertain. With 3 bases removed from V and 1 base from J, the gap between germline ends came to 7 bases. Germline values: CDR1 SGHDT, CDR2 YYEEEE. There are 13 residues in the CDR3. CDR3: CASSSTPQETQYF. In DNA form, the CDR3 reads TGTGCCAGCAGCTCCACACCCCAAGAGACCCAGTACTTC.

The chain carries TRBV7-9 and TRBJ2-2; 13 bases map to TRBD2. V was clipped by 2 bases and J by 2 bases; unmatched bases: 2. Germline CDR1 reads SEHNR; CDR2 reads FQNEAQ (reference sequence). This CDR3 comprises 17 residues. As DNA, the CDR3 is TGTGCCAGCAGCTTAACTAGCGGGGGGGCAAACACCGGGGAGCTGTTTTTT. Amino acids: CASSLTSGGANTGELFF. Drawing the rest from reference TRBV7-9 and TRBJ2-2, the complete variable domain is DTGVSQNPRHKITKRGQNVTFRCDPISEHNRLYWYRQTLGQGPEFLTYFQNEAQLEKSRLLSDRFSAERPKGSFSTLEIQRTEQGDSAMYLCASSLTSGGANTGELFFGEGSRLTVL.

The rearrangement joins TRBV19 to TRBJ1-2; a weak D match, TRBD1 (6 bases). V was trimmed by 9 bases and J by 8 bases, leaving 13 bases between them. Germline V CDR1 and CDR2: LNHDA, SQIVND (reference sequence). The CDR3 is 11 residues long. As DNA, the CDR3 is TGTGCCAGCCGGCTGAGGGGGGGCTACACCTTC. It codes for CASRLRGGYTF.

This clone appeared a single time. The chain is built from TRBV4-2 and TRBJ1-5; D is possibly TRBD1 (5 bases). The CDR3 sequence is 13 residues long. Germline V gene lookup returns CDR1 LGHNA and CDR2 YNFKEQ. V shed 4 bases and J shed 7 bases, with 11 bases lying between them. CDR3 coding DNA: TGTGCCAGCAGCCGGGGGGAGGGGCAGCCCCAGCATTTT. This codes for CASSRGEGQPQHF.

The V call is TRBV4-1, the J call TRBJ1-1; a weak D match, TRBD1 (6 bases). The germline V gene encodes CDR1 MGHRA and CDR2 YSYEKL. V was trimmed by 1 base and J by 7 bases, leaving 10 bases between them. This CDR3 is 13 amino acids long. The CDR3 reads CASSQVGAVEAFF. The DNA of the CDR3 is TGCGCCAGCAGCCAAGTGGGGGCGGTTGAAGCTTTCTTT.

The chain is built from TRBV5-4 and TRBJ1-1; 7 nucleotides match TRBD1. Germline V gene sequence: CDR1 SGHNT, CDR2 YYREEE (reference sequence). This CDR3 spans 14 amino acids. V lost 5 bases to trimming and J lost 6 bases; unmatched junction nucleotides: 10. CDR3 DNA sequence: TGTGCCAGCAGACGAGGGACAGCGTTTTCTGAAGCTTTCTTT. Its protein product is CASRRGTAFSEAFF.

By share, this clone ranks as medium-sized. This chain links TRBV11-2 with TRBJ1-1; weak D call: TRBD1 (6 bases). V was trimmed by 7 bases and J by 8 bases, leaving 14 bases between them. The CDR3 is 12 amino acids. Germline CDR1 and CDR2: SGHAT and FQNNGV. The CDR3 coding sequence is TGTGCCAGCAACGCGGGGGGGGCGGAAGCTTTCTTT. Translation: CASNAGGAEAFF.

The chain's CDR3 is CASSQEGSGGATDTQYF. DNA for the CDR3: TGCGCCAGCAGCCAAGAAGGTAGCGGGGGGGCAACAGATACGCAGTATTTT. The chain combines TRBV4-1 with TRBJ2-3; 11 positions match TRBD2. V lost 0 bases, J lost 3 bases, and 5 bases stayed unmatched. This CDR3 region has 17 residues. The germline V gene encodes CDR1 MGHRA and CDR2 YSYEKL.

This clone was seen once. The chain couples TRBV11-2 to TRBJ2-7; 8 nucleotides agree with TRBD2. This CDR3 has 15 amino acids. Losses at the gene ends were 2 bases for V and 3 bases for J; bases not matched to a gene: 6. The germline V gene encodes CDR1 SGHAT and CDR2 FQNNGV. The DNA for the CDR3 is TGTGCCAGCAGCTTAACGGAGCGGGGGATCTACGAGCAGTACTTC. The encoded protein is CASSLTERGIYEQYF.

The chain uses TRBV7-9 and TRBJ2-1; weak D call: TRBD1 (6 bases). The CDR3 has 14 amino acids. Germline V lookup: CDR1 SEHNR, CDR2 FQNEAQ (reference sequence). V lost 1 base to trimming and J lost 7 bases, with 11 bases between them. CDR3 region: CASSLETGYNEQFF. CDR3 nucleotides: TGTGCCAGCAGCTTAGAGACAGGCTATAATGAGCAGTTCTTC.

There are a few counts of this clone. The rearrangement links TRBV7-9 to TRBJ2-3; 8 bases line up with TRBD2. Per the germline V gene, CDR1 is SEHNR and CDR2 is FQNEAQ (reference sequence). The CDR3 extends over 14 amino acids. The junction had 3 bases not matched to a gene; V was cut back by 4 bases and J by 3 bases. CDR3 bases: TGTGCCAGCAGCTCAGGACTAGCTACAGATACGCAGTATTTT. This encodes CASSSGLATDTQYF.

This chain joins TRBV6-1 and TRBJ2-7; the match to TRBD2 covers 11 bases. Germline loops: CDR1 MNHNS, CDR2 SASEGT. With 4 bases clipped from V and 2 bases from J, the junction kept 4 bases outside the gene matches. CDR3 size: 15 residues. CDR3 nucleotides: TGTGCCAGCAGTGTTAGCGGGGGGGCCCCCTACGAGCAGTACTTC. It encodes CASSVSGGAPYEQYF.

The chain has TRBV14 and TRBJ1-6; a possible D gene is TRBD1 (5 bases). The CDR3 is 15 amino acids. In germline, CDR1 is SGHDN, CDR2 FVKESK. The germline V and J ends were trimmed by 4 bases and 7 bases, with 14 bases remaining between them. CDR3 nucleotides: TGTGCCAGCAGCCCGCGGCGGGGCGACAATTCACCCCTCCACTTT. This translates into CASSPRRGDNSPLHF.

CDR3 in amino acids: CASSKGPLDEQFF. The CDR3 bases are TGTGCCAGTAGTAAGGGGCCCCTGGATGAGCAGTTCTTC. The J gene is TRBJ2-1, the V gene TRBV19; tentatively, D is TRBD1 (5 bases). The V and J ends lost 4 bases and 8 bases respectively, with 12 bases between them. The CDR3 spans 13 residues. Germline lookup yields CDR1 LNHDA and CDR2 SQIVND (reference sequence).

The rearrangement joins TRBV28 to TRBJ2-3, with D perhaps matching TRBD2 (6 bases). CDR3 size: 14 residues. Germline CDR1 MDHEN, CDR2 SYDVKM. The V gene lost 4 bases and the J gene lost 1 base, with 9 bases spanning the gap. CDR3 coding DNA: TGTGCCAGCAGTTCCGGCGGGGGCACAGATACGCAGTATTTT. As protein: CASSSGGGTDTQYF.

The rearrangement joins TRBV14 to TRBJ1-2; D is perhaps TRBD1 (5 bases). CDR3 length: 16 residues. Germline-derived CDR1 and CDR2 are SGHDN and FVKESK. The germline V and J ends were trimmed by 5 bases and 5 bases, with 21 bases remaining between them. DNA of the CDR3: TGTGCCAGCAGCATATCGACCGACCGACGGGGGTATGGCTACACCTTC. This encodes CASSISTDRRGYGYTF.

This clone is a singleton in its sample. The chain carries TRBV25-1 and TRBJ1-2, with 8 bases identical to TRBD1. The length of the CDR3 is 13 residues. CDR1 and CDR2 from the germline V gene are MGHDK and SYGVNS. V lost 2 bases to trimming and J lost 8 bases; unmatched junction nucleotides: 4. CDR3 amino acids: CASSERPGGGYTF. The CDR3 DNA is TGTGCCAGCAGTGAAAGGCCAGGGGGCGGCTACACCTTC.

The chain employs TRBV2 and TRBJ1-6; D is unresolved. Trimming took off 7 bases at V and 11 bases at J, with 18 bases between the two ends. CDR1 and CDR2 from the germline V gene are SNHLY and FYNNEI. The CDR3 is 14 amino acids. CDR3 in amino acids: CASTGMQTGAPLHF. The DNA of the CDR3 is TGTGCCAGCACCGGGATGCAGACGGGCGCACCCCTCCACTTT.

This chain joins TRBV20-1 and TRBJ2-7, with D perhaps matching TRBD1 (6 bases). This CDR3 has 11 amino acids. Trimming shortened V by 6 bases and J by 3 bases, and 9 bases separated the two germline ends. Germline CDR1 and CDR2: DFQATT and SNEGSKA (reference sequence). In DNA, the CDR3 is TGCAGTGCGAAGGGACACTACGAGCAGTACTTC. This codes for CSAKGHYEQYF.

The chain combines TRBV19 with TRBJ2-5; D call uncertain. The J call is doubtful: the DNA matches TRBJ2-7 better. The germline V gene has CDR1 LNHDA and CDR2 SQIVND (reference sequence). The CDR3 has 14 amino acids. This chain's CDR3 is CASSIDHSIGEQYF. The CDR3 DNA follows: TGTGCCAGTAGTATAGATCACAGTATTGGCGAGCAGTACTTC.

This clone was seen more than once but under ten times. The chain carries TRBV5-5 and TRBJ2-7, with a possible D match to TRBD1 (6 bases). The CDR3 is 14 amino acids. V was shortened by 2 bases and J by 0 bases, with 9 bases between the two germline ends. Germline loops: CDR1 SGHKS, CDR2 YYEKEE (reference sequence). DNA for the CDR3: TGTGCCAGCAGCTTCGACAGGACCTCCTACGAGCAGTACTTC. This gives the protein CASSFDRTSYEQYF.

The V call is TRBV30, the J call TRBJ1-1, with TRBD1 as a possible D gene (6 bases). The CDR3 spans 12 residues. Trimming removed 3 bases from V and 4 bases from J, with 9 bases in between. Germline V gene lookup returns CDR1 GTSNPN and CDR2 SVGIG (reference sequence). The CDR3 nucleotides are TGTGCCTGGAGCGGGGGGCCCACTGAAGCTTTCTTT. It encodes CAWSGGPTEAFF.

This chain joins TRBV1 and TRBJ2-4; TRBD1 is taken as the D call from the table, unchecked against the DNA. TRBV1 is recorded as a pseudogene. The CDR3 runs 17 residues. The CDR3 region is CTSSHPHAGGPKNIQYF. The CDR3 DNA is TGCACCAGCAGCCACCCCCACGCAGGGGGGCCCAAAAACATTCAGTACTTC.